Listed here are 30 T cell receptor beta chains from one sample, sequenced in a study of response to subunit inactivated influenza vaccine. TCRdb reprocessed the RT-PCR reads with MiXCR, giving one entry per CDR3 protein. The sample carries more than 500,000 distinct CDR3 sequences, about 10% recorded once. These same records also appear under a second study, on T cells expressing NK-cell markers. That publication notes: Synthesis of TCR beta cDNA relied on 5'RACE template switching carrying UMIs.

The sample consisted of PBMCs from blood, taken on the day of vaccination. All receptors derive from a middle-aged man who received an inactivated influenza vaccine.

This chain connects TRBV20-1 to TRBJ2-5; D ambiguous. CDR1 is DFQATT and CDR2 is SNEGSKA in the germline V gene (reference sequence). V was shortened by 6 bases and J by 4 bases, with 18 bases between the two germline ends. The CDR3 sequence is 14 residues long. The CDR3 coding sequence is TGCAGTGCACACAGCGTTAGGGTGTCAGAGACCCAGTACTTC. Amino acid sequence: CSAHSVRVSETQYF.

The chain has TRBV7-2 and TRBJ2-1; D is ambiguous. Germline assignment: CDR1 SGHTA and CDR2 FQGNSA. The CDR3 loop spans 15 amino acids. V lost 0 bases, J lost 4 bases, and 10 bases lay in between. This CDR3 reads CASSLALGTYNEQFF. For the CDR3, the DNA is TGTGCCAGCAGCTTAGCCCTGGGAACTTACAATGAGCAGTTCTTC.

This chain links TRBV15 with TRBJ2-7; D gene unclear. Germline assignment: CDR1 LNHNV and CDR2 YYDKDF (reference sequence). The CDR3 has 14 amino acids. Trimming left V 0 bases short and J 3 bases short, with 9 bases between. CDR3 loop: CATSRDMESYEQYF. The DNA for the CDR3 is TGTGCCACCAGCAGAGATATGGAGAGCTACGAGCAGTACTTC. Complete variable domain (other parts from reference TRBV15 and TRBJ2-7): DAMVIQNPRYQVTQFGKPVTLSCSQTLNHNVMYWYQQKSSQAPKLLFHYYDKDFNNEADTPDNFQSRRPNTSFCFLDIRSPGLGDTAMYLCATSRDMESYEQYFGPGTRLTVT.

This clonotype appeared many times. V is TRBV28 and J is TRBJ2-3; TRBD1 matches at 9 bases. Looked up from germline, CDR1 is MDHEN and CDR2 is SYDVKM. CDR3 size: 18 residues. V lost 4 bases, J lost 6 bases, and 17 bases stayed unmatched. CDR3: CASSSPAPDRGMYDTQYF. CDR3 bases: TGTGCCAGCAGTTCACCAGCCCCGGACAGGGGAATGTATGATACGCAGTATTTT. The variable domain in full, completed from reference TRBV28 and TRBJ2-3, reads DVKVTQSSRYLVKRTGEKVFLECVQDMDHENMFWYRQDPGLGLRLIYFSYDVKMKEKGDIPEGYSVSREKKERFSLILESASTNQTSMYLCASSSPAPDRGMYDTQYFGPGTRLTVL.

CDR3 sequence: CASSLRRVASEQFF. The CDR3 bases are TGTGCCAGCAGTTTACGAAGAGTGGCCTCAGAGCAGTTCTTC. The V call is TRBV28, the J call TRBJ2-1; D is unresolved. This CDR3 is 14 amino acids long. Trimming cost V 2 bases and J 10 bases, with 15 bases left between them. In germline, CDR1 is MDHEN, CDR2 SYDVKM.

This rearrangement joins TRBV29-1 to TRBJ2-2; 7 bases align to TRBD2. Germline V gene lookup returns CDR1 SQVTM and CDR2 ANQGSEA. With V trimmed by 7 bases and J by 2 bases, 10 bases remained unmatched. The CDR3 length is 15 residues. The CDR3 is CSARTLGLNTGELFF. In DNA form, the CDR3 reads TGCAGCGCCCGGACCTTGGGACTAAACACCGGGGAGCTGTTTTTT.

The chain employs TRBV20-1 and TRBJ1-5; D remains unclear. Germline CDR1 is DFQATT and CDR2 is SNEGSKA (reference sequence). This CDR3 comprises 15 residues. The ends were cut back, 3 bases at V and 0 bases at J, with 12 bases in the middle. The CDR3 bases are TGCAGTGCTAGCCGGGCCGAACTTAGCAATCAGCCCCAGCATTTT. It yields the protein CSASRAELSNQPQHF.

The table lists this clonotype with a few counts. The chain combines TRBV28 with TRBJ2-4, with 8 bases that match TRBD1. Germline-derived CDR1 and CDR2 are MDHEN and SYDVKM. CDR3 size: 11 residues. With V trimmed by 6 bases and J by 15 bases, 7 bases remained unmatched. CDR3 region: CASSQRQGWYF. DNA of the CDR3: TGTGCCAGCAGCCAAAGACAGGGGTGGTACTTC.

V usage is TRBV12-3 or TRBV12-4 and J usage is TRBJ2-1; 9 bases are shared with TRBD2. V was clipped by 5 bases and J by 0 bases; unmatched bases: 5. The CDR3 is 16 amino acids. The CDR3 DNA follows: TGTGCCAGCAGTAAAACTAGCGGGCACTCCTACAATGAGCAGTTCTTC. It encodes CASSKTSGHSYNEQFF.

This clonotype was seen many times. The chain carries TRBV6-6 and TRBJ1-5; 8 positions agree with TRBD1. After removal of 7 bases from V and 5 bases from J, the junction contained 4 bases not matched to a gene. CDR3 length: 13 residues. CDR1 MNHNY and CDR2 SVGAGI come from the germline V gene (reference sequence). DNA of the CDR3: TGTGCCAGCACAAACAGGGGGGATCAGCCCCAGCATTTT. Amino acids: CASTNRGDQPQHF.

The chain joins TRBV21-1 to TRBJ2-7; the table gives TRBD1 as D, unverified against the DNA. TRBV21-1 represents a pseudogene. The length of the CDR3 is 15 residues. CDR3 in DNA: TGTGCCAGCAGCAACTTAGGACAGGCGTTCTACGAGCAGTACTTC. This encodes CASSNLGQAFYEQYF.

The rearrangement links TRBV5-1 to TRBJ2-3; 11 nucleotides line up with TRBD2. From germline, CDR1 is SGHRS and CDR2 YFSETQ. Trimming removed 4 bases from V and 0 bases from J; junction bases left unmatched: 4. The CDR3 runs 16 residues. This CDR3 reads CASSTGLADSTDTQYF. CDR3 sequence (DNA): TGCGCCAGCAGCACGGGACTAGCGGACAGCACAGATACGCAGTATTTT. The variable domain in full, completed from reference TRBV5-1 and TRBJ2-3, reads KAGVTQTPRYLIKTRGQQVTLSCSPISGHRSVSWYQQTPGQGLQFLFEYFSETQRNKGNFPGRFSGRQFSNSRSEMNVSTLELGDSALYLCASSTGLADSTDTQYFGPGTRLTVL.

Ten or more counts support this clonotype. This chain uses TRBV7-9 with TRBJ1-6; TRBD1 might be the D (5 bases). The germline V gene has CDR1 SEHNR and CDR2 FQNEAQ (reference sequence). This CDR3 is 13 amino acids long. With 4 bases removed from V and 10 bases from J, the gap between germline ends came to 11 bases. CDR3 nucleotides: TGTGCCAGCAGCTCCAGGGTAGGCTCACCCCTCCACTTT. Translation gives CASSSRVGSPLHF.

This clonotype showed up just a few times. V and J are TRBV9 and TRBJ2-2; D tentatively reads TRBD1 or TRBD2 (5 bases each). Germline CDR1 SGDLS, CDR2 YYNGEE. This CDR3 comprises 15 residues. Trimming took off 0 bases at V and 1 base at J, with 7 bases between the two ends. The CDR3 is CASSVGGGNTGELFF. CDR3 nucleotide sequence: TGTGCCAGCAGCGTAGGTGGGGGGAACACCGGGGAGCTGTTTTTT.

V gene TRBV20-1 combines with J gene TRBJ2-1; 11 bases fit TRBD2. The CDR3 runs to 17 residues. J was trimmed by 5 bases and V by 4 bases; bases with no gene match: 13. CDR1 is DFQATT and CDR2 is SNEGSKA in the germline V gene (reference sequence). DNA for the CDR3: TGCAGTGCTACGGGACTAGCGGCCTTTCGACCTCACAATGAGCAGTTCTTC. Its protein is CSATGLAAFRPHNEQFF.

This clonotype was seen ten or more times. The rearrangement joins TRBV5-1 to TRBJ2-2; no reliable D call. Germline-derived CDR1 and CDR2 are SGHRS and YFSETQ. The CDR3 extends over 15 amino acids. The germline V and J ends were trimmed by 0 bases and 0 bases, with 6 bases remaining between them. For the CDR3, the DNA is TGCGCCAGCAGCTTGGAGGCAGCGAACACCGGGGAGCTGTTTTTT. This encodes CASSLEAANTGELFF. The complete variable domain, with remaining parts taken from reference TRBV5-1 and TRBJ2-2, reads KAGVTQTPRYLIKTRGQQVTLSCSPISGHRSVSWYQQTPGQGLQFLFEYFSETQRNKGNFPGRFSGRQFSNSRSEMNVSTLELGDSALYLCASSLEAANTGELFFGEGSRLTVL.

The chain uses TRBV2 and TRBJ2-7; no firm D call. V was clipped by 10 bases and J by 2 bases, with 12 bases between them. Germline V CDR1 and CDR2: SNHLY, FYNNEI. The length of the CDR3 is 12 residues. This chain's CDR3 is CATTTGTYEQYF. CDR3 nucleotides: TGTGCCACTACGACTGGGACCTACGAGCAGTACTTC.

CDR3 region: CAIRPSTDTQYF. The CDR3 DNA reads TGTGCCATCAGGCCGAGCACAGATACGCAGTATTTT. The J gene is TRBJ2-3, the V gene TRBV10-3; D call uncertain. From germline, CDR1 is ENHRY and CDR2 SYGVKD. The length of the CDR3 is 12 residues. V dropped 6 bases and J dropped 0 bases, with 4 bases sitting between them.

The CDR3 reads CASSQDVGFVRRSNTEAFF. The DNA of the CDR3 is TGTGCCAGCAGCCAAGACGTCGGCTTCGTCAGGAGATCGAACACTGAAGCTTTCTTT. The rearrangement joins TRBV4-2 to TRBJ1-1; D gene unclear. Germline V gene lookup returns CDR1 LGHNA and CDR2 YNFKEQ. V was cut by 0 bases and J by 1 base, with 21 bases left in between. This CDR3 spans 19 amino acids.

This clonotype was counted ten times or more. The gene calls are TRBV12-3 or TRBV12-4 and TRBJ1-2; possibly TRBD1 for D (5 bases). CDR3 length: 14 residues. V was shortened by 6 bases and J by 4 bases, with 15 bases between the two germline ends. CDR3: CASSFIDSAYGYTF. The CDR3 coding sequence is TGTGCCAGCAGCTTTATAGACAGCGCCTATGGCTACACCTTC.

The chain carries TRBV2 and TRBJ2-5; D is uncertain. V lost 7 bases and J lost 3, with 6 bases in between. Looked up from germline, CDR1 is SNHLY and CDR2 is FYNNEI. CDR3 length: 11 amino acids. The CDR3 sequence is CASIEEETQYF. Here the CDR3 DNA reads TGTGCCAGCATAGAGGAAGAGACCCAGTACTTC.

This clonotype was counted between two and nine times. The genes are TRBV29-1 and TRBJ2-7; 8 bases line up with TRBD1. Trimming removed 5 bases from V and 3 bases from J; junction bases left unmatched: 18. Per the germline V gene, CDR1 is SQVTM and CDR2 is ANQGSEA. CDR3 length: 17 residues. As DNA, the CDR3 is TGCAGCGTTATCGGGCAGGGGGCGCGTAGTTTTATCTACGAGCAGTACTTC. It specifies CSVIGQGARSFIYEQYF.

Only a few counts were recorded for this clonotype. This chain connects TRBV6-6 to TRBJ2-2; D is undetermined. The CDR3 is 12 amino acids. Germline CDR1 MNHNY, CDR2 SVGAGI (reference sequence). V gave up 7 bases and J gave up 4 bases, with 7 bases separating them. The DNA for the CDR3 is TGTGCCAGCAACCAGTTCACCGGGGAGCTGTTTTTT. It encodes CASNQFTGELFF.

Many counts were recorded for this clonotype. The chain uses TRBV10-3 and TRBJ2-2; 7 positions match TRBD1. J was trimmed by 2 bases and V by 10 bases; bases with no gene match: 7. CDR3 length equals 14 residues. Looked up from germline, CDR1 is ENHRY and CDR2 is SYGVKD. CDR3 DNA sequence: TGTGCCAACCGGGACAGCGCCAACACCGGGGAGCTGTTTTTT. Encoded protein: CANRDSANTGELFF.

There are many counts of this clonotype. V is TRBV7-2 and J is TRBJ2-3; 9 nucleotides align to TRBD2. Per germline, CDR1 SGHTA and CDR2 FQGNSA. CDR3 size: 17 residues. With 2 bases clipped from V and 0 bases from J, the junction kept 6 bases outside the gene matches. The DNA for the CDR3 is TGTGCCAGCAGCTTAAGATGGACTAGCGATAGCACAGATACGCAGTATTTT. It is translated as CASSLRWTSDSTDTQYF.

This clonotype came up a few times. The junction shows a germline mismatch at one end, possibly a read error. The chain links TRBV28 to TRBJ2-7; tentatively, D is TRBD1 (5 bases). This CDR3 has 11 residues. Germline CDR1 MDHEN, CDR2 SYDVKM. CDR3 in amino acids: CASSSTGSKGF. The CDR3 region has the DNA TGTGCCAGCAGTTCCACCGGGTCAAAGGGGTTC.

This chain links TRBV3-1 with TRBJ1-1, with 10 bases that match TRBD1. V lost 4 bases to trimming and J lost 6 bases; unmatched junction nucleotides: 5. CDR1 and CDR2 (germline): LGHDT, YNNKEL (reference sequence). This CDR3 has 14 amino acids. CDR3 region: CASSLGQGVAEAFF. The CDR3 DNA reads as TGTGCCAGCAGCCTAGGACAGGGGGTTGCTGAAGCTTTCTTT.

This clonotype was seen more than once but under ten times. DNA for the CDR3: TGTGCCAGCAGTCCTCAAGGTGGGACTTTCACCGGGGAGCTGTTTTTT. This encodes CASSPQGGTFTGELFF. The chain has TRBV6-4 and TRBJ2-2, with D tentatively TRBD2 (6 bases). From germline, CDR1 is MRHNA and CDR2 SNTAGT. Trimming stripped 5 bases from V and 4 bases from J, with 17 bases between. The CDR3 length is 16 residues.

This rearrangement joins TRBV27 to TRBJ2-3; D not certain. The V gene's germline CDR1 is MNHEY and CDR2 SMNVEV (reference sequence). The CDR3 contains 15 residues. V shed 5 bases and J shed 5 bases, with 17 bases lying between them. CDR3 in DNA: TGTGCCAGCAGTCCGGACCCGAAGGGTGTAGATACGCAGTATTTT. It specifies CASSPDPKGVDTQYF.

The chain is built from TRBV28 and TRBJ2-1; D possibly corresponds to TRBD2 (6 bases). Germline CDR1 reads MDHEN; CDR2 reads SYDVKM. This CDR3 has 16 amino acids. V was pared by 5 bases and J by 4 bases, with 18 bases between. The CDR3 DNA reads as TGTGCCAGCAGTCCGGGCGGCGGGGTTCCTTACAATGAGCAGTTCTTC. Protein: CASSPGGGVPYNEQFF. The full variable domain, its missing parts supplied by reference TRBV28 and TRBJ2-1, is DVKVTQSSRYLVKRTGEKVFLECVQDMDHENMFWYRQDPGLGLRLIYFSYDVKMKEKGDIPEGYSVSREKKERFSLILESASTNQTSMYLCASSPGGGVPYNEQFFGPGTRLTVL.